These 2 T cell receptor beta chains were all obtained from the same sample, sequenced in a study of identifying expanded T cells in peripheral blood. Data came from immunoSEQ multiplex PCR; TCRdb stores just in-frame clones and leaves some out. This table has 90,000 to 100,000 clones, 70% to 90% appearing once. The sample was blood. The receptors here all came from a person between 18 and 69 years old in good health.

The CDR3 protein is CSARRGTEAFF. The CDR3 region has the DNA TGCAGCGCGAGGAGAGGGACTGAAGCTTTCTTT. The V call is TRBV29-1, the J call TRBJ1-1; unclear D gene. Trimming removed 7 bases at V and 5 bases at J, with 11 bases between. Germline V gene sequence: CDR1 SQVTM, CDR2 ANQGSEA. The CDR3 consists of 11 residues.

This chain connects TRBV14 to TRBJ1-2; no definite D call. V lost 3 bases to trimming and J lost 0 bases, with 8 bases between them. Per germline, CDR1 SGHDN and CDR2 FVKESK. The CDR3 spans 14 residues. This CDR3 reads CASSHQASNYGYTF. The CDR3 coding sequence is TGTGCCAGCAGCCATCAGGCTTCTAACTATGGCTACACCTTC.